The rows below give T cell receptor beta chains drawn from one sample of a study of blood T cells in healthy people across ages. MiXCR, run by TCRdb on the 5' RACE reads, gives a single entry per CDR3 protein. Among around 870,000 distinct CDR3 sequences, around 26% were seen once, and the ten largest hold around 15%. Sample: blood. These receptors were collected from a woman aged 80 or over in good health. Both conserved end residues are part of each CDR3. Each record gives: V gene, clone size, J gene, CDR3 protein. Where a row states a size, it is once, few, many or the class of an expanded clone; other rows omit it.

V: TRBV9; size: .; J: TRBJ2-1; CDR3: CASSGDVAGGRDEQFF
V: TRBV6-1; size: .; J: TRBJ1-5; CDR3: CASREKASGPQHF
V: TRBV6-2/TRBV6-3; size: .; J: TRBJ1-2; CDR3: CASRRQAQGYGYTF
V: TRBV7-2; size: many; J: TRBJ2-4; CDR3: CASSDGNIQYF
V: TRBV18; size: few; J: .; CDR3: CASSPGQGRPETQYF
V: TRBV7-3; size: .; J: TRBJ2-1; CDR3: CASRFLPKGQSSYNEQFF
V: TRBV7-9; size: .; J: TRBJ1-2; CDR3: CASSSPGQQNYGYTF
V: TRBV7-2; size: .; J: TRBJ1-5; CDR3: CASSLGGPSGQPQHF
V: TRBV12-3/TRBV12-4; size: .; J: TRBJ1-1; CDR3: CASSADSENTEAFF
V: TRBV20-1; size: many; J: TRBJ2-4; CDR3: CSAEHRGAKNIQYF
V: TRBV30; size: few; J: TRBJ1-1; CDR3: CAWSKTGATEAFF
V: TRBV2; size: .; J: TRBJ1-2; CDR3: CASSVGGHGYTF
V: TRBV20-1; size: .; J: TRBJ2-6; CDR3: CSARLQLPHSGANVRTF
V: TRBV7-2; size: many; J: TRBJ1-2; CDR3: CASLTGRGGYTF
V: TRBV11-2; size: .; J: TRBJ1-1; CDR3: CASSWRQGGAEAFF
V: TRBV10-2; size: many; J: TRBJ2-3; CDR3: CASRGTSATDTQYF
V: TRBV6-2/TRBV6-3; size: .; J: TRBJ2-1; CDR3: CASSWRRRAGSNEQFF
V: TRBV5-1; size: .; J: TRBJ1-5; CDR3: CASSLDGASNQPQHF
V: TRBV20-1; size: many; J: TRBJ2-5; CDR3: CSARVGANGETQYF
V: TRBV25-1; size: .; J: TRBJ1-2; CDR3: CASSGAGCYGYTF
V: TRBV20-1; size: many; J: TRBJ1-1; CDR3: CSAAPFGKNTEAFF
V: TRBV12-3/TRBV12-4; size: many; J: TRBJ2-1; CDR3: CASRGGQAGGYNEQFF
V: TRBV7-8; size: .; J: TRBJ1-1; CDR3: CAGRPTGDLINTEAFF
V: TRBV5-1; size: many; J: TRBJ2-1; CDR3: CASSLVAGPYNEQFF
V: TRBV5-1; size: few; J: .; CDR3: CASSPPGLAYNEQYF
V: TRBV6-2/TRBV6-3; size: many; J: TRBJ2-7; CDR3: CASRGTGNTGQYF
V: TRBV11-3; size: few; J: TRBJ2-3; CDR3: CASSSPAGTSGERNTQYF
V: TRBV7-2; size: few; J: TRBJ1-1; CDR3: CASSLGVAGTEAFF
V: TRBV7-2; size: .; J: TRBJ1-5; CDR3: CASSLEGQGNQPRHF
V: TRBV18; size: many; J: TRBJ2-1; CDR3: CASSPRGSGDSYNEQFF
V: TRBV12-3/TRBV12-4; size: many; J: TRBJ2-3; CDR3: CASTQAGGTDTQYF
V: TRBV6-5; size: .; J: TRBJ1-1; CDR3: CASSWGRGHTEAFF
V: TRBV24-1; size: .; J: TRBJ2-5; CDR3: CATSYGGGYNEQYF
V: TRBV7-6; size: few; J: TRBJ1-2; CDR3: CASSKDLVRDRRGGYTF
V: TRBV27; size: .; J: TRBJ2-2; CDR3: CASSYRDRVAGELFF
V: TRBV2; size: many; J: TRBJ2-1; CDR3: CASTPGTSAYNEQFF
V: TRBV5-1; size: many; J: TRBJ2-5; CDR3: CASSLEWGGQETQYF
V: TRBV4-1; size: many; J: TRBJ2-3; CDR3: CASSQQLAGGLNTQYF
V: TRBV6-1; size: .; J: TRBJ1-1; CDR3: CASSIDRGNTEAFF
V: TRBV12-3/TRBV12-4; size: many; J: TRBJ2-3; CDR3: CASTPGTSGFTDTQYF
V: TRBV18; size: once; J: TRBJ1-2; CDR3: CASSPGQMDGYTF
V: TRBV13; size: few; J: TRBJ1-1; CDR3: CASSPRGLQGRATEAFF
V: TRBV20-1; size: .; J: TRBJ1-6; CDR3: CSARSSSYNSPLHF
V: TRBV7-9; size: .; J: TRBJ1-4; CDR3: CASSPDGFRDKRERFF
V: TRBV6-6; size: .; J: TRBJ2-1; CDR3: CASTSGSYNEQFF
V: TRBV6-5; size: many; J: TRBJ2-2; CDR3: CASRLSGAGITGELFF
V: TRBV6-2/TRBV6-3; size: many; J: TRBJ1-5; CDR3: CASSRTGLSNQPQHF
V: TRBV7-6; size: few; J: TRBJ2-2; CDR3: CASSLMGAETGELFF
V: TRBV30; size: few; J: TRBJ1-1; CDR3: CAFTRGVNTEAFF
V: TRBV20-1; size: few; J: TRBJ2-4; CDR3: CSASLAGGRNIQYF
V: TRBV29-1; size: many; J: TRBJ2-5; CDR3: CSVATSGAETQYF
V: TRBV27; size: .; J: TRBJ2-1; CDR3: CASRGGGLLLSYNEQFF
V: TRBV12-3/TRBV12-4; size: .; J: TRBJ2-5; CDR3: CASSLGWRQETQYF
V: TRBV7-2; size: .; J: TRBJ1-1; CDR3: CASSLDRGGEAFF
V: TRBV20-1; size: once; J: TRBJ1-6; CDR3: CSAGQGNSYNSPLHF
V: TRBV7-9; size: .; J: TRBJ1-3; CDR3: CASSPQGLTSGNTIYF
V: TRBV28; size: few; J: TRBJ1-6; CDR3: CASSLSHSGGGSPLHF
V: TRBV4-3; size: .; J: TRBJ2-1; CDR3: CASSQAQGAETQFF
V: TRBV12-3/TRBV12-4; size: many; J: TRBJ1-5; CDR3: CASSPKTGNQPQHF
V: TRBV6-5; size: .; J: TRBJ1-4; CDR3: CASSYGGPPFAWTNEKLFF